The present entry profiles one TCR beta chain with its context. This clone's antigen is unknown. From the germline V gene, CDR1 is SGHDT and CDR2 is YYEEEE. Measured from the cysteine to the phenylalanine, the CDR3 is 14 residues long. There is no recorded DNA. Sequenced on a NextSeq 550. A Human TCR Profiling Kit was used to prepare UMI-labeled 5' RACE TCRbeta libraries. Every TCRbeta library was prepared in parallel with an identical number of PCR cycles. From the authors' description of their analysis: Each TCRbeta library contained between roughly 2,900 and 18,000 functional CDR3beta clonotypes. UMI extraction and consensus assembly used MIGEC 1.2.9, requiring at least three reads per UMI. MiXCR 3.0.3 was used to extract the in-frame CDR3beta repertoires. Each sample was downsampled to 42,000 randomly selected UMIs before diversity metrics were calculated in VDJtools 1.2.1. Repertoire overlap metrics D, R and F2 were calculated in VDJtools for the top 3,000 clones of each sample pair. Based on TCRdb reprocessing of the reads, there is one entry per CDR3 protein sequence, and DNA is missing. V and J calls and clone size were set by TCRdb, not the authors. The table held for this sample gives approximately 10,000 distinct CDR3 sequences. The ten largest clonotypes hold roughly 20% of the sample.

This sample was taken from a study of human CD8 memory T cell subsets (dated by TCRdb to about 2020). Context from the whole study: TCRbeta repertoires of stem-like (TSTEM), progenitor exhausted-like (TPEX) and effector memory CD8+ T cell subsets were compared to assess their clonal relationships. Six donors each provided TSTEM, TPEX and effector memory subsets, from which TCRbeta repertoires were obtained. The paper as a whole reports these results and caveats: Sequencing was limited to TCRbeta chains, and the repertoire comparisons were based on more than five donors analyzed with paired t-tests and Bonferroni correction. Similarly high normalized Shannon-Wiener diversity was shown by TSTEM and TPEX subsets, whereas comparatively lower diversity was seen in effector memory subsets. Both stem-like subsets shared clonotypes with effector memory cells, but TSTEM and TPEX repertoires overlapped minimally, suggesting distinct antigen spectra. Chao1 estimates suggested greater repertoire diversity in TSTEM than in TPEX subsets, potentially reflecting a broader range of specificities.

CCR7+ PD-1- TIGIT- cells were defined as stem-like memory CD8+ T cells (TSTEM). Density gradient separation was used to isolate peripheral blood mononuclear cells from buffy coats of healthy donors. Negative magnetic separation using EasySep or MojoSort CD8+ T cell isolation kits was how the study enriched total CD8+ T cells. An RNeasy Mini Kit was used to extract total RNA from duplicate vials of roughly 160,000 sorted CD8+ T cells per subset. The PBMCs were used either fresh or after being cryopreserved in fetal bovine serum with around 10% DMSO. Fluorescence-activated cell sorting on a FACSAria III was used to sort CD8+ T cell subsets to purity.

The rearrangement joined TRBV5-6 to TRBJ2-7; the D gene TCRdb calls, TRBD1, cannot be checked with no DNA. The sequence derives from a human donor in good health. Material: CD8+ stem-like memory T cells (TSCM and TCM) sorted from PBMCs. The cell subset or site label for this specimen denotes: stem-like memory CD8 T cells (TSTEM), CCR7+ PD-1- TIGIT-. CDR3 sequence: CASSYGTGFHEQYF.